This section outlines one T cell receptor (beta chain) sequence together with its context. The data were obtained in a study of T cell repertoires in cytomegalovirus infection. TCRdb called the reads again in MiXCR, with one record for every CDR3 protein. The sample carries roughly 150,000 distinct CDR3 sequences, around 24% recorded once. The germline gives CDR1 SNHLY, CDR2 FYNNEI. The CDR3 covers 14 residues. The V segment lost 1 base and the J segment 6 bases; nucleotides outside the gene matches: 5. This receptor was obtained from a human donor in good health (CMV status not recorded). Some clones in this sample may be carry-over from other donors' samples. Specimen: PBMCs. The chain has TRBV2 and TRBJ1-2; 7 nucleotides line up with TRBD1. CDR3 nucleotides: TGTGCCAGCAGTGAAGAAGGGGGCGGGAATGGCTACACCTTC. Translation: CASSEEGGGNGYTF.